Included here is one TCR beta chain sequence, with context. Its antigen is not known. Primers used in a second PCR of roughly 6 to 11 cycles were a sample-barcoded 5' primer and a J-beta primer mix. MiXCR, run by TCRdb on the 5' RACE reads, gives a single entry per CDR3 protein. Among around 650,000 distinct CDR3 sequences, less than 45% were seen once, and the ten largest hold 25% to 35%. This entry belongs to a study of blood T cells in healthy people across ages. CDR1 is SGHTA, CDR2 FQGNSA, per germline. This CDR3 comprises 15 residues. The study, taken as a whole, reports: Considered underestimates were the diversity estimates obtained from one million T cells. Long-lived and aged donors differed, with more naive CD4+ cells and higher diversity in the long-lived. No conclusive comparison of naive versus antigen-experienced cells was possible with unsorted PBMCs. The percentage of naive T cells correlated strongly with TCR beta diversity.

Sequencing was performed on blood. This TCR came from a man aged 80 or over in good health. The chain employs TRBV7-2 and TRBJ2-5; the match to TRBD2 covers 11 bases. The J call may be incorrect, as the DNA end agrees better with TRBJ2-7. This CDR3 reads CASSLELAGDYEQYF. The DNA for the CDR3 is TGTGCCAGCAGCTTAGAACTAGCGGGGGACTACGAGCAGTACTTC.